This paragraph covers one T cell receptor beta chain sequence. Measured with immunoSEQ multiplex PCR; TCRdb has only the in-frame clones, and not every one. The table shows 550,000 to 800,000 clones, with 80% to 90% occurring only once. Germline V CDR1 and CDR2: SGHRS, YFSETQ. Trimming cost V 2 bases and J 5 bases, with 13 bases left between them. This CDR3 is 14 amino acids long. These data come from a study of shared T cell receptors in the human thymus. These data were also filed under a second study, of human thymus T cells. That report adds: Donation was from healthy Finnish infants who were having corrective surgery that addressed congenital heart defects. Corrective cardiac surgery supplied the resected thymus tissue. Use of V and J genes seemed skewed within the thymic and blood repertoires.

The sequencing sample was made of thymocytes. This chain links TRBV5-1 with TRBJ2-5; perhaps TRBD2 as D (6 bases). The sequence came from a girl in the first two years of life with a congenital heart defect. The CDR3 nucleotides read TGCGCCAGCAGCTTACCGGCCCGGGGGGAGACCCAGTACTTC. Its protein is CASSLPARGETQYF.